The rows below give T cell receptor beta chains drawn from one sample of a study of shared clonotypes between healthy human individuals. This table comes from immunoSEQ multiplex PCR, and its TCRdb copy is limited to in-frame clones, with some not included. The sample contains about 1.1 million clones, approximately 75% of which appear only once. The sequenced sample was memory CD4+ T cells from PBMCs. These receptors originate from a man in his late teens or twenties in good health. Some clones in this sample may be carry-over from other donors' samples. The CDR3 runs from the conserved cysteine through the conserved F or W. Rows may omit the clone size; those that give it use once, few, many or a size class.

-	TRBV7-2	CASSKRSQGLVAFF
once	TRBV2	CASEPANYGYTF
-	TRBV29-1	CSAGHNQETQYF
-	TRBV5-1	CASSLGDSRTYEQYF
-	TRBV25-1	CASSDIRVGFTEAFF
few	TRBV28	CATEGTGLPYSGNTIYF
-	TRBV19	CASSLRQSSYNEQFF
-	TRBV28	CASSPQGRGTTKETQYF
-	TRBV7-2	CASSLAGGATYEQYF
-	TRBV6-1	CASSNSGVAKNIQYF
-	TRBV6-5	CASRDGGGGGNTIYF